Following are 20 T cell receptor beta chains from one sample sequenced in a study of blood T cell repertoires in COVID-19. The table came from immunoSEQ multiplex PCR; TCRdb's copy has only in-frame clones and leaves some out. Of almost 65,000 clones in the sample, 88% were seen once. Source material: peripheral blood. These receptors were obtained from a woman aged 55-69 years with COVID-19, enrolled during active disease.

The rearrangement uses TRBV14 and TRBJ1-3, with 9 bases fitting TRBD1. This CDR3 has 16 amino acids. Germline V gives CDR1 SGHDN, CDR2 FVKESK. Trimming cost V 4 bases and J 2 bases; bases outside gene matches: 6. The CDR3 bases are TGTGCCAGCAGCCGACGACAGGGGGTAGCTGGAAACACCATATATTTT. Translated: CASSRRQGVAGNTIYF. Supplemented by reference TRBV14 and TRBJ1-3, the full variable domain reads EAGVTQFPSHSVIEKGQTVTLRCDPISGHDNLYWYRRVMGKEIKFLLHFVKESKQDESGMPNNRFLAERTGGTYSTLKVQPAELEDSGVYFCASSRRQGVAGNTIYFGEGSWLTVV.

The chain is built from TRBV6-5 and TRBJ2-1; weak D call: TRBD1 (6 bases). Trimming took 7 bases from V and 9 from J, leaving 16 bases between them. The CDR3 runs to 13 residues. Germline-derived CDR1 and CDR2 are MNHEY and SVGAGI. The CDR3 reads CASKGELFSEQFF. The CDR3 DNA reads as TGTGCCAGCAAGGGGGAGTTGTTCAGTGAGCAGTTCTTC.

This clone came up a few times. This chain uses TRBV6-5 with TRBJ2-7, with 8 bases that match TRBD2. In germline, CDR1 is MNHEY, CDR2 SVGAGI. CDR3 size: 15 residues. Trimming at V came to 7 bases and at J to 2 bases, leaving 10 bases not matched to a gene. The CDR3 loop reads CASTAGGGIAYEQYF. The CDR3 nucleotides are TGTGCCAGCACGGCGGGGGGCGGTATAGCCTACGAGCAGTACTTC.

The sample holds one count of this clone. This sequence joins TRBV5-1 and TRBJ2-7; 12 bases are shared with TRBD1. V lost 4 bases, J lost 5 bases, and 7 bases stayed unmatched. The CDR3 contains 15 residues. From germline, CDR1 is SGHRS and CDR2 YFSETQ. The CDR3 nucleotides read TGCGCCAGCAGCCAGGGACAGGGGGCGCGGAACGAGCAGTACTTC. This encodes CASSQGQGARNEQYF.

This rearrangement joins TRBV27 to TRBJ2-3, with D perhaps matching TRBD2 (6 bases). Germline values: CDR1 MNHEY, CDR2 SMNVEV (reference sequence). Trimming left V 3 bases short and J 2 bases short, with 9 bases between. The CDR3 sequence is 14 residues long. In DNA, the CDR3 is TGTGCCAGCAGTTTTAGCGGACCCACAGATACGCAGTATTTT. Translating it yields CASSFSGPTDTQYF.

The chain links TRBV7-9 to TRBJ2-7; D possibly corresponds to TRBD2 (5 bases). The CDR3 length is 12 residues. V was cut by 4 bases and J by 4 bases, with 8 bases left in between. The germline V gene encodes CDR1 SEHNR and CDR2 FQNEAQ (reference sequence). Here the CDR3 reads CASSSGEYEQYF. The CDR3, as DNA: TGTGCCAGCAGCTCCGGGGAGTACGAGCAGTACTTC.

This chain connects TRBV14 to TRBJ2-3; TRBD2 matches at 7 bases. The CDR3 loop spans 14 amino acids. From germline, CDR1 is SGHDN and CDR2 FVKESK. V dropped 4 bases and J dropped 8; count of bases not matched to a gene: 9. In DNA form, the CDR3 reads TGTGCCAGCAGCCTCCGGACTAGATCGGGTACGCAGTATTTT. This codes for CASSLRTRSGTQYF.

The chain has TRBV12-5 and TRBJ1-5, with a weak D call TRBD1 (6 bases). CDR3 length: 15 residues. Germline V gene lookup returns CDR1 LGHNT and CDR2 FRNRAP. Trimming shortened V by 4 bases and J by 0 bases, and 10 bases separated the two germline ends. Here the CDR3 DNA reads TGTGCTAGTGGTTCACAGGGATATAGCAATCAGCCCCAGCATTTT. Protein sequence: CASGSQGYSNQPQHF.

This clone was recorded a few times. Different DNA sequences within this sample yield the same CDR3. This chain joins TRBV20-1 and TRBJ2-7; weak D call: TRBD1 (5 bases). Germline CDR1 reads DFQATT; CDR2 reads SNEGSKA (reference sequence). The CDR3 is 11 amino acids. The V gene lost 4 bases and the J gene lost 2 bases, with 6 bases spanning the gap. CDR3 loop: CSAIQAYEQYF. In DNA form, the CDR3 reads TGCAGTGCTATACAGGCCTACGAGCAGTACTTC.

In DNA, the CDR3 is TGTGCCAGCAGTCCAGGGACTAGCGGGAGGGGTGAGCAGTTCTTC. It specifies CASSPGTSGRGEQFF. The gene calls are TRBV27 and TRBJ2-1; 16 bases agree with TRBD2. Trimming at V came to 5 bases and at J to 9 bases, leaving 4 bases not matched to a gene. There are 15 residues in the CDR3. Looked up from germline, CDR1 is MNHEY and CDR2 is SMNVEV (reference sequence).

This chain uses TRBV4-3 with TRBJ2-6, with a tentative D call TRBD1 (5 bases). The CDR3 covers 18 residues. Trimming pared 3 bases from V and 0 bases from J, leaving 15 bases between. Germline V lookup: CDR1 LGHNA, CDR2 YSLEER. The CDR3 sequence is CASSHVDTLSSGANVLTF. DNA of the CDR3: TGCGCCAGCAGCCACGTGGACACCTTAAGCTCTGGGGCCAACGTCCTGACTTTC.

The chain links TRBV29-1 to TRBJ1-2; 10 bases are shared with TRBD1. Germline V gene data show CDR1 as SQVTM and CDR2 as ANQGSEA. The V gene end was trimmed by 4 bases and the J gene end by 4 bases; junction bases not matched to a gene: 6. This CDR3 region has 14 residues. CDR3 sequence (DNA): TGCAGCGTTGCGACGGACAGGGGGGGCTATGGCTACACCTTC. Amino acids: CSVATDRGGYGYTF.

The CDR3 nucleotides read TGTGCCAGCAGCTTGGAGCGGACAGCTATGGTCGGGGAGCTGTTTTTT. Protein sequence: CASSLERTAMVGELFF. The gene calls are TRBV5-5 and TRBJ2-2; TRBD1 is a possible D gene (6 bases). Per germline, CDR1 SGHKS and CDR2 YYEKEE (reference sequence). The ends were cut back, 0 bases at V and 7 bases at J, with 16 bases in the middle. This CDR3 has 16 amino acids.

The chain is built from TRBV7-2 and TRBJ2-1; 8 bases match TRBD2. CDR1 is SGHTA and CDR2 is FQGNSA in the germline V gene. The J segment lost 3 bases and the V segment lost 5 bases, leaving 12 bases of the junction unmatched. CDR3 size: 17 residues. The CDR3 coding sequence is TGTGCCAGCAGCCTCGACCCCGCGGCGGGAGGCTACAATGAGCAGTTCTTC. Translating gives CASSLDPAAGGYNEQFF. Together with reference TRBV7-2 and TRBJ2-1, the CDR3 gives the full variable domain: GAGVSQSPSNKVTEKGKDVELRCDPISGHTALYWYRQSLGQGLEFLIYFQGNSAPDKSGLPSDRFSAERTGGSVSTLTIQRTQQEDSAVYLCASSLDPAAGGYNEQFFGPGTRLTVL.

This clone came up once. The V call is TRBV7-9, the J call TRBJ2-2; D is unresolved. The V end was cut by 5 bases, the J end by 6 bases, with 10 bases between. The CDR3 loop spans 13 amino acids. CDR1 SEHNR and CDR2 FQNEAQ come from the germline V gene (reference sequence). DNA of the CDR3: TGTGCCAGCAGCCTTTCCTCGGCCGGGGAGCTGTTTTTT. It translates to CASSLSSAGELFF.

This sequence joins TRBV10-3 and TRBJ2-5; 10 bases fit TRBD1. Germline values: CDR1 ENHRY, CDR2 SYGVKD. V was clipped by 4 bases and J by 4 bases; unmatched bases: 3. The CDR3 runs 14 residues. CDR3 in amino acids: CAISGGQGLETQYF. The CDR3 DNA reads TGTGCCATCAGTGGGGGACAGGGGTTAGAGACCCAGTACTTC.

This chain uses TRBV7-6 with TRBJ2-5, with TRBD2 matching over 8 bases. V shed 1 base and J 5 bases; nucleotides not matched to a gene: 12. This CDR3 contains 17 residues. CDR1 and CDR2 (germline): SGHVS, FNYEAQ. The CDR3 protein is CASSLEASGGNAETQYF. The CDR3, as DNA: TGTGCCAGCAGCTTAGAAGCCAGCGGGGGAAACGCGGAGACCCAGTACTTC. The variable domain in full, with the rest retrieved from reference TRBV7-6 and TRBJ2-5, is GAGVSQSPRYKVTKRGQDVALRCDPISGHVSLYWYRQALGQGPEFLTYFNYEAQQDKSGLPNDRFSAERPEGSISTLTIQRTEQRDSAMYRCASSLEASGGNAETQYFGPGTRLLVL.

The chain carries TRBV7-9 and TRBJ2-7; D is uncertain. CDR3 length: 11 amino acids. Germline lookup yields CDR1 SEHNR and CDR2 FQNEAQ (reference sequence). Trimming took 2 bases from V and 10 from J, leaving 9 bases between them. The CDR3 bases are TGTGCCAGCAGCTTAAGTAGCCAACAGTACTTC. Its protein is CASSLSSQQYF. The variable domain in full, with the rest retrieved from reference TRBV7-9 and TRBJ2-7, is DTGVSQNPRHKITKRGQNVTFRCDPISEHNRLYWYRQTLGQGPEFLTYFQNEAQLEKSRLLSDRFSAERPKGSFSTLEIQRTEQGDSAMYLCASSLSSQQYFGPGTRLTVT.

The V gene is TRBV5-6, the J gene TRBJ1-4; the match to TRBD1 covers 7 bases. J gave up 5 bases and V 2 bases, and 6 bases lay outside the gene matches. The CDR3 extends over 15 amino acids. Germline assignment: CDR1 SGHDT and CDR2 YYEEEE. The CDR3 nucleotides are TGTGCCAGCAGCTTCCGGTTACAGGGGAATGAAAAACTGTTTTTT. It specifies CASSFRLQGNEKLFF.

A single count supports this clone. This chain joins TRBV19 and TRBJ2-3; D not resolved. Trimming shortened V by 3 bases and J by 0 bases, and 10 bases separated the two germline ends. Germline-derived CDR1 and CDR2 are LNHDA and SQIVND (reference sequence). The CDR3 is 15 residues long. The chain's CDR3 is CASSIELTSTDTQYF. The CDR3 DNA follows: TGTGCCAGTAGTATTGAACTAACTAGCACAGATACGCAGTATTTT.